These T cell receptor beta chains were read from a single sample in a study of T cells after yellow fever vaccination. TCRdb called the 5' RACE reads again in MiXCR, with one record for every CDR3 protein. The data hold roughly 320,000 distinct CDR3 sequences, with over 8.5% observed a single time. Material: CD4+ T cells sorted from PBMCs, obtained 45 days after the yellow fever booster vaccination. These receptors were obtained from a man in his late teens or twenties who received the YFV17D yellow fever vaccine. Each CDR3 is given with its conserved first and last residue. The order of the fields is clone size, V gene, D gene, J gene, CDR3 DNA, CDR3 protein. The D gene is left open where the match is weak. The listing skips clone size in some rows; elsewhere it reads once, few, many or a size class.

few	TRBV6-5	NA	TRBJ2-5	TGTGCCAGCAGTTACTCTTGGGGCACTGAGGAGACCCAGTACTTC	CASSYSWGTEETQYF
many	TRBV18	TRBD2	TRBJ2-1	TGTGCCAGCTCACCGCAGGGAGGGCAGCAGTTCTTC	CASSPQGGQQFF
NA	TRBV6-1	NA	TRBJ2-3	TGTGCCAGCAGTGGGACGGGCCGGCTTGCGACGCAGTATTTT	CASSGTGRLATQYF
NA	TRBV5-1	NA	TRBJ2-2	TGCGCCAGCAGATCGCAGGACACCGGGGAGCTGTTTTTT	CASRSQDTGELFF
few	TRBV20-1	TRBD2	TRBJ2-2	TGCAGTGCTAGAAGGCGGGGGGGCTCGACCGGGGAGCTGTTTTTT	CSARRRGGSTGELFF
few	TRBV29-1	NA	TRBJ2-2	TGCAGCGTAGGCACAGCAATCGCGAACACCGGGGAGCTGTTTTTT	CSVGTAIANTGELFF
many	TRBV11-2	NA	TRBJ2-3	TGTGCCAGCAGCACCCGCGTTCCCCAACTCGACACAGATACGCAGTATTTT	CASSTRVPQLDTDTQYF
many	TRBV7-2	NA	TRBJ1-1	TGTGCCAGCAGCTTAGCCACAGGGTTGGGTGAAGCTTTCTTT	CASSLATGLGEAFF
NA	TRBV3-1	NA	TRBJ2-2	TGTGCCAGCAACTCAAGGGGCACCGGGGAGCTGTTTTTT	CASNSRGTGELFF
few	TRBV18	NA	TRBJ1-2	TGTGCCAGCTCACCACTCCCGACCTATGGCTACACCTTC	CASSPLPTYGYTF
few	TRBV10-3	NA	TRBJ1-1	TGTGCCATCAGTGAGCCCGGGAGGGACACTGAAGCTTTCTTT	CAISEPGRDTEAFF
NA	TRBV18	TRBD1	TRBJ2-1	TGTGCCAGCTCATCCAAGACAGGGGCCGTCAATGAGCAGTTCTTC	CASSSKTGAVNEQFF
NA	TRBV28	NA	TRBJ1-1	TGTGCCAGCAGTGCCGGCGGGGGGTTTGTAGCTTTCTTT	CASSAGGGFVAFF
few	TRBV27	NA	TRBJ1-2	TGTGCCAGCAGCTCGGCAGGGAACTATGGCTACACCTTC	CASSSAGNYGYTF
NA	TRBV24-1	NA	TRBJ2-3	TGTGCCACCAGTGATCGACAGGCTTACACAGATACGCAGTATTTT	CATSDRQAYTDTQYF
NA	TRBV6-2/TRBV6-3	NA	TRBJ1-2	TGTGCCAGCAGAGAGGGCCGGCGAGACAGAAGATACTATGGCTACACCTTC	CASREGRRDRRYYGYTF
few	TRBV5-1	NA	TRBJ1-1	TGCGCCAGCAGCACCCGGACAGCCACTGAAGCTTTCTTT	CASSTRTATEAFF
NA	TRBV5-4	TRBD1	TRBJ2-7	TGTGCCAGCAGCCGGGGACAGGGCAACGAGCAGTACTTC	CASSRGQGNEQYF
NA	TRBV6-2/TRBV6-3	TRBD1	TRBJ1-2	TGTGCCAGCAGTAACCCGACAGGGAGCGGCTACACCTTC	CASSNPTGSGYTF
NA	TRBV7-9	TRBD2	TRBJ2-3	TGTGCCAGCAGCTTCGGGGGGAGCCCCCGGGATACGCAGTATTTT	CASSFGGSPRDTQYF
many	TRBV12-3/TRBV12-4	NA	TRBJ2-3	TGTGCCAGCAGCTTACGGTCTAGCACAGATACGCAGTATTTT	CASSLRSSTDTQYF
few	TRBV11-3	NA	TRBJ2-5	TGTGCCAGCAGCTTAGGGGCAGATCAAGAGACCCAGTACTTC	CASSLGADQETQYF
few	TRBV7-8	TRBD1	TRBJ1-2	TGTGCCAGCAGCGCGGGAATAGACAGGGGTTATGGCTACACCTTC	CASSAGIDRGYGYTF
NA	TRBV30	NA	TRBJ2-1	TGTGCCTGGAGCACCGGGACAAGCTCCTACAATGAGCAGTTCTTC	CAWSTGTSSYNEQFF
NA	TRBV18	NA	TRBJ1-5	TGTGCCAGCTCACCACCAGGAGGGACTGATCAGCCCCAGCATTTT	CASSPPGGTDQPQHF
few	TRBV7-3	TRBD2	TRBJ2-2	TGTGCCAGCAGCTACGGGGGGACCAACACCGGGGAGCTGTTTTTT	CASSYGGTNTGELFF
many	TRBV6-1	NA	TRBJ1-5	TGTGCCAGCAGTGTGGAACAGGCCTACAATCAGCCCCAGCATTTT	CASSVEQAYNQPQHF
many	TRBV5-1	TRBD1	TRBJ2-2	TGCGCCAGCAGCTTGGACAGGGGCACCGGGGAGCTGTTTTTT	CASSLDRGTGELFF
many	TRBV20-1	NA	TRBJ2-7	TGCAGTGCCAAACCTACAGACAGGCCATTCTACGAGCAGTACTTC	CSAKPTDRPFYEQYF
few	TRBV25-1	TRBD1	TRBJ1-5	TGTGCCTTTAAGGACAGGGGAAATCAGCCCCAGCATTTT	CAFKDRGNQPQHF
few	TRBV3-1	NA	TRBJ1-5	TGTGCCAGCAGCCAAGGAAGGGTTGGCAATCAGCCCCAGCATTTT	CASSQGRVGNQPQHF
few	TRBV6-5	NA	TRBJ2-6	TGTGCCAGCAGTCAGGGAGCCTGGATGAGCTCTGGGGCCAACGTCCTGACTTTC	CASSQGAWMSSGANVLTF
few	TRBV14	NA	TRBJ2-3	TGTGCCAGCCGTCTGATGGGCACAGATACGCAGTATTTT	CASRLMGTDTQYF
few	TRBV12-3/TRBV12-4	NA	TRBJ1-5	TGTGCCAGCAGTACAACTGACCGGGCCCAGCATTTT	CASSTTDRAQHF
NA	TRBV14	NA	TRBJ2-7	TGTGCCAGCAGCCGGGACTACGAGCAGTACTTC	CASSRDYEQYF
NA	TRBV27	NA	TRBJ2-3	TGTGCCAGCAGTTCCGCCTCGTCAGATACGCAGTATTTT	CASSSASSDTQYF
few	TRBV7-9	NA	TRBJ2-3	TGTGCCAGCAGCTGGGGGGCACATACGCAGTATTTT	CASSWGAHTQYF
few	TRBV30	TRBD1	TRBJ1-4	TGTGCCTCTGGAAGGCAGGGGGAAGAAAAACTGTTTTTT	CASGRQGEEKLFF
NA	TRBV7-9	TRBD1	TRBJ2-5	TGTGCCAGCAGCCTACAGGGGGCGCGAAAGACCCAGTACTTC	CASSLQGARKTQYF
few	TRBV12-3/TRBV12-4	NA	TRBJ2-5	TGTGCCAGCAGTTGGGTCTCTCAAGAGACCCAGTACTTC	CASSWVSQETQYF
NA	TRBV5-1	NA	TRBJ2-7	TGCGCCAGCAGCTCAGGGACGGTCTACGAGCAGTACTTC	CASSSGTVYEQYF
many	TRBV7-2	NA	TRBJ2-5	TGTGCCAGCAGCTTCCTTGGGCAGAGGAATCGGGGAGAGACCCAGTACTTC	CASSFLGQRNRGETQYF
many	TRBV7-2	NA	TRBJ2-2	TGTGCCAGCAGCTTCGGGTGGGGGCCCGGGGAGCTGTTTTTT	CASSFGWGPGELFF
once	TRBV7-2	TRBD1	TRBJ1-3	TGTGCCAGCAGCTTACCAGGGGGCGGAAACACCATATATTTT	CASSLPGGGNTIYF
few	TRBV20-1	NA	TRBJ2-3	TGCAGTGCTAGAGATTCGCAGGGTGATACGCAGTATTTT	CSARDSQGDTQYF
NA	TRBV18	NA	TRBJ2-2	TGTGCCAGCTCACCCCTACTCGGGACCGAAAACACCGGGGAGCTGTTTTTT	CASSPLLGTENTGELFF
few	TRBV7-3	TRBD2	TRBJ2-1	TGTGCCAGCAACCGGGGACTATACAATGAGCAGTTCTTC	CASNRGLYNEQFF
NA	TRBV6-1	TRBD1	TRBJ1-6	TGTGCCAGCAGTGACGGACAGGGCGGATCTGTGGGTTCACCCCTCCACTTT	CASSDGQGGSVGSPLHF
NA	TRBV19	NA	TRBJ2-7	TGTGCCAGTAGTATGGACGGCTCCTACGAGCAGTACTTC	CASSMDGSYEQYF
few	TRBV27	NA	TRBJ2-7	TGTGCCAGCAGTTTTCAAGGACAGTCCCTTGGACCCTACGAGCAGTACTTC	CASSFQGQSLGPYEQYF
many	TRBV7-2	NA	TRBJ2-5	TGTGCCAGCAGCTTGCTGGGGGGCACCCAGTACTTC	CASSLLGGTQYF
NA	TRBV5-1	NA	TRBJ2-3	TGCGCCAGCAGCGGATCAGGGTCGTATACGCAGTATTTT	CASSGSGSYTQYF
few	TRBV6-2/TRBV6-3	TRBD1	TRBJ2-1	TGTGCCAGCAGCCGACAGGGTGAGCAGTTCTTC	CASSRQGEQFF
few	TRBV5-1	TRBD1	TRBJ1-1	TGCGCCAGCAGCGCGGGGACAGGGGCAGATGAAGCTTTCTTT	CASSAGTGADEAFF
NA	TRBV20-1	NA	TRBJ2-5	TGCAGTGCAACGGGGGTGGCGGAGACCCAGTACTTC	CSATGVAETQYF